This entry features one T cell receptor beta chain sequence. This clonotype was counted many times. Its antigen remains undetermined. Qualities for individual bases were not recorded, and no much larger clone is one base off. The data were taken from a study of human T cells and chemical hapten exposure (dated by TCRdb to the early 2020s). Background for the entire study: For sensitization, 2% DPC in acetone was applied to a 2 cm by 2 cm area of upper inner arm skin. This study followed changes in the peripheral blood TCR repertoire in vivo during primary and secondary sensitization of alopecia patients to the hapten diphenylcyclopropenone (DPC). Patch testing was performed on the upper back with Finn chambers containing 0.01% DPC, and the patch tests were scored after 6 days according to International Contact Dermatitis Research Group standards. Libraries were pooled for sequencing, and variation in per-sample TCR yields was attributed mainly to small differences in library volumes within the pool. Most of the patients in the cohort were female, and the cohort covered alopecia areata with under or over 50% scalp involvement, alopecia totalis and alopecia universalis. For TCR sequencing, blood came from 25 to 35 alopecia patients at anywhere from one to four time points (pre-sensitization, 2, 6 and 24 weeks). Weekly therapeutic DPC doses were additionally applied to the scalp of patients throughout the roughly 24-week study period. Blood was sampled from patients pre-sensitization (week 0) and at 2, 6 and about 24 weeks after DPC sensitization. Overall study results and their limits: Repeated subsampling changed both the strength of the expansion versus patch-test correlation and the threshold at which that correlation became significant. Significantly more large CDR3 similarity clusters were formed by expanded TCRs than by pre-sensitization or healthy control sets, consistent with antigen-driven responses. DPC sensitization did not change how many TCRs were above 1 in 1000 frequency, and no evidence was found of alterations in global repertoire structure. Patch test score correlated positively with the number of PT1 expanded TCRs, reaching significance at thresholds 8, 16 and 32 but not at 4. Alopecia, a presumed autoimmune disease, was present in all patients, so the immune response of the patients might differ from that of healthy individuals.

Per the publication, the time point label means: patch test 1, 2 weeks after DPC sensitization. The label giving this sample's treatment or condition can be read as: therapeutic diphenylcyclopropenone sensitization with weekly scalp DPC. At each patch-test visit, blood was drawn before the patch test was applied. Patients were considered eligible if aged 18 to 70, diagnosed with alopecia and deemed suitable for DPC therapy, and patients were excluded if pregnant. Unfractionated whole blood was collected in Tempus Blood RNA tubes, and total RNA was extracted from that blood. The CDR3 starts with the cysteine, ends with the phenylalanine, and has 13 residues. CDR3 DNA is the only sequence kept; it has 39 bases, read in frame from the first base. CDR1 and CDR2, per the germline V gene, are SQVTM and ANQGSEA. Between the V and J ends, shortened by 0 bases and 1 base respectively, the junction contains 5 bases.

Library method: RACE. Sequencing was performed on a NextSeq 500. During library preparation, unique molecular identifiers were attached to individual cDNA molecules so that TCRs could be counted quantitatively and reproducibly. For every blood RNA sample, sequencing covered both the TCR alpha and TCR beta chains. On the study's bioinformatics: The median number of TCRs per sample was approximately 98,000, ranging from about 20,000 to 750,000. V, J and CDR3 annotation of the TCR reads was performed with the Decombinator software suite. For PS versus PT1 abundance plots, all samples were subsampled to the same number of TCRs (28,000). TCRs were defined as expanded if absent before sensitization and observed at least eight times at the 2-week time point. TCRdb ran its own pipeline on the public reads, namely fastp trimming at Q25 and MiXCR clone calling, and kept in-frame beta chains. Merged by CDR3 protein, the rows form single entries marked with the most common genes and DNA. These V and J calls are TCRdb output, not the study's own analysis. The sample contains around 380,000 distinct CDR3 sequences, 4.8% of them found a single time. The top ten hold approximately 2.5% of the sample.

The V and J genes are TRBV29-1 and TRBJ2-3; no D segment can be confidently identified. Sequenced material: whole blood, taken in connection with sensitization to the hapten diphenylcyclopropenone (DPC). The TCR was taken from a woman in her 50s with alopecia areata. Some clones in this sample may be carry-over from other donors' samples. CDR3 protein: CSVEDYGTDTQYF. Here is the DNA: TGCAGCGTTGAAGATTACGGCACAGATACGCAGTATTTT.